Sequencing of this T cell receptor beta chain was carried out in a study of cytomegalovirus exposure and HLA in healthy donors. General study points: In most subjects, TCR beta sequences reportedly gave accurate predictions of HLA-A and HLA-B alleles. There were 150 to 200 TCR beta chains listed as cytomegalovirus-associated.

Concerning this clone itself: Its cognate antigen is unknown.

Germline V CDR1 and CDR2: MGHRA, YSYEKL. With V trimmed by 1 base and J by 1 base, 6 bases remained unmatched. The CDR3 has 16 amino acids. PCR employed 60 Vbeta and 13 Jbeta primers. Method: immunoSEQ multiplex PCR; TCRdb's copy keeps in-frame clones and lacks some. This sample carries around 130,000 clones, approximately 80% of them seen once, and the ten largest clones take 1%. The clonotype was recovered from a man aged 40-49 years in good health and CMV-seronegative. The V gene is TRBV4-1, the J gene TRBJ2-5; 7 positions match TRBD1. The sequencing sample was made of PBMCs. CDR3 sequence (DNA): TGCGCCAGCAGCCAAGGTCCGGGACAGCGCCAAGAGACCCAGTACTTC. Its translation is CASSQGPGQRQETQYF.